This T cell receptor beta chain was identified during a study of blood T cell repertoires in COVID-19. Study-wide context: Sites across the United States, Italy and Spain contributed samples from acute and convalescent COVID-19. Sample material is recorded as cDNA or gDNA derived from T cells, B-cell-depleted T cells, or PBMCs.

The CDR3 contains 16 residues. Germline CDR1 KGHDR, CDR2 SFDVKD. V lost 5 bases and J lost 1, with 16 bases in between. Assay used: immunoSEQ multiplex PCR; TCRdb lists only in-frame clones, some missing. The table shows approximately 250,000 clones, with about 86% occurring only once. This TCR was sampled from a man aged 30 to 45 with acute COVID-19. Sequencing input: PBMCs or T cells enriched from blood (not recorded which). This chain links TRBV24-1 with TRBJ1-1; possibly TRBD1 for D (5 bases). This CDR3 is CATSVRGLTGNTEAFF. The CDR3 bases are TGTGCCACCAGTGTAAGAGGCCTCACAGGGAACACTGAAGCTTTCTTT.